Detailed here is one T cell receptor beta chain. The protocol was immunoSEQ multiplex PCR, while the TCRdb copy is restricted to in-frame clones and leaves out a portion. The sample carries more than 90,000 clones, around 90% recorded once. This entry belongs to a study of T cell changes during pregnancy in multiple sclerosis. The sequence derives from a female donor with multiple sclerosis, enrolled in a pregnancy study. This sample comprised peripheral blood, obtained in the second trimester of pregnancy.

CDR3 coding DNA: TGTGCCAGCAGTTACACGGGAATCGGCAACAATGAGCAGTTCTTC. Its protein is CASSYTGIGNNEQFF. This sequence joins TRBV6-5 and TRBJ2-1; possibly TRBD2 for D (5 bases). The CDR3 runs 15 residues. V lost 2 bases to trimming and J lost 5 bases, with 13 bases between them. Germline CDR1 and CDR2: MNHEY and SVGAGI.